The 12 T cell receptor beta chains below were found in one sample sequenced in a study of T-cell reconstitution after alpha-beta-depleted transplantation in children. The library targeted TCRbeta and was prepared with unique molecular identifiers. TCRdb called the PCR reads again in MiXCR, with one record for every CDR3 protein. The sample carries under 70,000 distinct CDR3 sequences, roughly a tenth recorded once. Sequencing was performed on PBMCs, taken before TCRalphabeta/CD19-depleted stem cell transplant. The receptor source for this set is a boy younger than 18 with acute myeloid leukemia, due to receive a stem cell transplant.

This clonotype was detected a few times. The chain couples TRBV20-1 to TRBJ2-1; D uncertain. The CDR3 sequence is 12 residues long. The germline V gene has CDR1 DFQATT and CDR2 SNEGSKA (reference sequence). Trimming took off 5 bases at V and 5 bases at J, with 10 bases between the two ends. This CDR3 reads CSASRPNNEQFF. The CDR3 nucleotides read TGCAGTGCTTCTAGACCAAACAATGAGCAGTTCTTC.

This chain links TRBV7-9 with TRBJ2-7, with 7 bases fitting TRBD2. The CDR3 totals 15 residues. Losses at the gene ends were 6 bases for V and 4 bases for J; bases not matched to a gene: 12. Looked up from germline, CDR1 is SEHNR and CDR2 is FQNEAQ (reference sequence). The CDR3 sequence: CASSLSSTAGYEQYF. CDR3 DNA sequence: TGTGCCAGCAGTCTCTCCTCGACAGCGGGGTACGAGCAGTACTTC.

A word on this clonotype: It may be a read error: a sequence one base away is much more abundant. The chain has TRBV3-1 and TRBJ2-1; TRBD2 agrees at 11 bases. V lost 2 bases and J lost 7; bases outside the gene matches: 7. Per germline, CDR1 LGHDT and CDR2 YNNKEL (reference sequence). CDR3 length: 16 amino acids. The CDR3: CASSQQTSGEKNEQFF. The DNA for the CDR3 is TGTGCCAGCAGCCAACAGACTAGCGGGGAGAAGAATGAGCAGTTCTTC.

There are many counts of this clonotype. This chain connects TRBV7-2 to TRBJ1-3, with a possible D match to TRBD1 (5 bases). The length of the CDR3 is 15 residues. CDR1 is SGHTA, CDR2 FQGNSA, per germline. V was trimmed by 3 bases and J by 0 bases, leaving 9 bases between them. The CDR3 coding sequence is TGTGCCAGCAGCTTTGGGGGGAGCTCTGGAAACACCATATATTTT. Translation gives CASSFGGSSGNTIYF. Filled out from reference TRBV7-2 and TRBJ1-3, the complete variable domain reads GAGVSQSPSNKVTEKGKDVELRCDPISGHTALYWYRQSLGQGLEFLIYFQGNSAPDKSGLPSDRFSAERTGGSVSTLTIQRTQQEDSAVYLCASSFGGSSGNTIYFGEGSWLTVV.

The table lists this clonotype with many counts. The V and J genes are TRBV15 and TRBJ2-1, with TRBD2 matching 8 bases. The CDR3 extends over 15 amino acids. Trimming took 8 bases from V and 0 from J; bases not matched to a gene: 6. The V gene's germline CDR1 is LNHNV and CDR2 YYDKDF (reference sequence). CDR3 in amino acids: CATRGSGTSYNEQFF. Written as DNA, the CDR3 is TGTGCCACCCGGGGTAGCGGGACCTCCTACAATGAGCAGTTCTTC.

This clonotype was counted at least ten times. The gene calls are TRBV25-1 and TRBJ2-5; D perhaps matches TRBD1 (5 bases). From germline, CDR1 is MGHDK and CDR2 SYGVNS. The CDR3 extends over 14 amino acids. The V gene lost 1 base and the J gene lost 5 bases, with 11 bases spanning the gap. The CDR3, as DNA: TGTGCCAGCAGTGAATGGGGCGGAGCGGAGACCCAGTACTTC. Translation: CASSEWGGAETQYF. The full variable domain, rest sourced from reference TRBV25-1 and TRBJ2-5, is EADIYQTPRYLVIGTGKKITLECSQTMGHDKMYWYQQDPGMELHLIHYSYGVNSTEKGDLSSESTVSRIRTEHFPLTLESARPSHTSQYLCASSEWGGAETQYFGPGTRLLVL.

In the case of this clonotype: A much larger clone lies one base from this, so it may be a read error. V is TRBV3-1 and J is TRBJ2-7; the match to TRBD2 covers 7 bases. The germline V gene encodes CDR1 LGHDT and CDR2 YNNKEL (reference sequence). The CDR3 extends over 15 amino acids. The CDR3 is CASGQGTGGSYPQYF. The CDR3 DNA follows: TGTGCCAGCGGCCAAGGAACCGGCGGGAGTTACCCGCAGTACTTC.

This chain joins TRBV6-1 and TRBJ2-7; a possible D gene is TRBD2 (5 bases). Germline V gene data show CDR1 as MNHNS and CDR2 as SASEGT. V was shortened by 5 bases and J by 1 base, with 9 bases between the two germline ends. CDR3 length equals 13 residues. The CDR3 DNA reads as TGTGCCAGCAGTCCCGGGGTGTCCTACGAGCAGTACGTC. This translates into CASSPGVSYEQYV.

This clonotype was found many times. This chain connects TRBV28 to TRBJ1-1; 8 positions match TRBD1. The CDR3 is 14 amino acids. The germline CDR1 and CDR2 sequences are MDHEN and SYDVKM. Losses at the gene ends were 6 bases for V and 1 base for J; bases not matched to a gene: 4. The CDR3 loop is CASRPQGGNTEAFF. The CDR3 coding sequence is TGTGCCAGCAGACCACAGGGGGGGAACACTGAAGCTTTCTTT.

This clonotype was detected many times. CDR3 nucleotides: TGTGCCAGCAGCTTATTCGGTGTGGCGGGGGCCGGCACCGGGGAGCTGTTTTTT. Protein sequence: CASSLFGVAGAGTGELFF. The chain carries TRBV7-9 and TRBJ2-2, with D perhaps TRBD2 (7 bases). Germline assignment: CDR1 SEHNR and CDR2 FQNEAQ (reference sequence). V shed 2 bases and J shed 4 bases, with 20 bases lying between them. The CDR3 consists of 18 residues.

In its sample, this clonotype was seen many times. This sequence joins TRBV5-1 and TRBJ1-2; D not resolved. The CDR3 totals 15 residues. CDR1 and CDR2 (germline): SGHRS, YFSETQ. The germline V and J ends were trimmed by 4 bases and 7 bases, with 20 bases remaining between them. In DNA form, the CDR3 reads TGCGCCAGCAGCCTCGCGGACCCAGCCTCGGGTGGCTACACCTTC. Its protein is CASSLADPASGGYTF.

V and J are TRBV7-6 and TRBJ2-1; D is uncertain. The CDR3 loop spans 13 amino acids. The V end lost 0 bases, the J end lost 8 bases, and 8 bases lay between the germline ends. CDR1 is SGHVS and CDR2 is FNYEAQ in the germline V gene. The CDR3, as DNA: TGTGCCAGCAGCTTAGCCCTCGCGGATGAGCAGTTCTTC. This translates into CASSLALADEQFF.